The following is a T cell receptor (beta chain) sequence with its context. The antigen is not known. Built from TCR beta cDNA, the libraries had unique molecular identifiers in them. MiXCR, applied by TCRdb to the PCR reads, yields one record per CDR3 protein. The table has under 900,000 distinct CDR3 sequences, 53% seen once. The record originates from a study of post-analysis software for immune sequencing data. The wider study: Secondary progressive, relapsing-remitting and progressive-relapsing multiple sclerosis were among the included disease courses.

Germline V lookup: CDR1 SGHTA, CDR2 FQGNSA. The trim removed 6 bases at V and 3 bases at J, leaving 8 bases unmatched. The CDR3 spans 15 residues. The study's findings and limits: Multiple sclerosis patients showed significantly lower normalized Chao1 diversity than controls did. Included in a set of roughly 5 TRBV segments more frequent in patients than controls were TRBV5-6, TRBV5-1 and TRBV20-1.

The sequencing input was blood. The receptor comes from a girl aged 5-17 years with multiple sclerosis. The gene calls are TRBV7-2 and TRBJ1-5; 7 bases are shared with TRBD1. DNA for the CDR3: TGTGCCAGCAGAACGACAGGGCCATCCAATCAGCCCCAGCATTTT. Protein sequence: CASRTTGPSNQPQHF.